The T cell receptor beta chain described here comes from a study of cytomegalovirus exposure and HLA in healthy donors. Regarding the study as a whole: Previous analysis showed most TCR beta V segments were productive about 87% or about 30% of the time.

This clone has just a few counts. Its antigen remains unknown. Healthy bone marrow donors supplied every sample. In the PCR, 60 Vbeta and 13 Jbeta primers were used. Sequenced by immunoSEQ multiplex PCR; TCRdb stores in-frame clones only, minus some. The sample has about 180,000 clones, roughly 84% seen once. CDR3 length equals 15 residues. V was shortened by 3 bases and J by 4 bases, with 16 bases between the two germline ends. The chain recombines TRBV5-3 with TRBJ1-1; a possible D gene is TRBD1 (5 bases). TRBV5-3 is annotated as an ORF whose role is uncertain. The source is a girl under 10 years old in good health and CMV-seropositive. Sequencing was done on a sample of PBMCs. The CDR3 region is CARSSGLSDATEAFF. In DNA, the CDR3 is TGTGCCAGAAGCTCGGGACTCTCGGACGCCACTGAAGCTTTCTTT.